The 19 T cell receptor beta chains in this list originate from one sample, sequenced in a study of T cells expressing NK-cell markers. TCRdb re-called the 5' RACE reads and gives one entry per CDR3 protein, without DNA. This sample's clone table lists around 550,000 distinct CDR3 sequences. The material sequenced was blood T cells: a sorted CD56 or NKG2C T cell subset, CD4+ or CD8+ T cells, or bulk PBMC T cells (not recorded which). These receptors all come from a man aged 18 to 29 in good health.

The gene calls are TRBV20-1 and TRBJ2-1; TCRdb's assignment of TRBD2 cannot be checked, as there is no DNA. This CDR3 spans 15 amino acids. Germline V gene sequence: CDR1 DFQATT, CDR2 SNEGSKA (reference sequence). The CDR3 protein is CSALSGLAGSNEQFF.

This rearrangement joins TRBV6-5 to TRBJ2-7; TCRdb calls TRBD2, which cannot be checked without DNA. Germline V gives CDR1 MNHEY, CDR2 SVGAGI. This CDR3 has 16 residues. The CDR3 here is CASSRQPPGGGYEQYF.

The chain employs TRBV28 and TRBJ2-7; as DNA is missing, the TRBD1 call by TCRdb cannot be tested. CDR3 size: 13 residues. In germline, CDR1 is MDHEN, CDR2 SYDVKM. The CDR3 protein is CASAYRGLYEQYF.

The chain couples TRBV7-9 to TRBJ2-3; TCRdb's D call of TRBD1 is untestable without DNA. Germline-derived CDR1 and CDR2 are SEHNR and FQNEAQ (reference sequence). CDR3 length equals 17 residues. This chain's CDR3 is CASSPPWDVVGTDTQYF.

V is TRBV5-6 and J is TRBJ2-2; TCRdb indicates TRBD1, and absent DNA this call remains unverified. Germline CDR1 and CDR2: SGHDT and YYEEEE. The CDR3 is 16 amino acids. CDR3 region: CASSPQLSAYTGELFF.

The chain is built from TRBV7-8 and TRBJ2-2; there is no DNA to check the TCRdb D call of TRBD1. This CDR3 is 19 amino acids long. Germline V lookup: CDR1 SGHVS, CDR2 FQNEAQ. CDR3 residues: CASSIWDLLSLGGGGELFF.

This sequence joins TRBV7-9 and TRBJ2-3. The CDR3 covers 13 residues. Germline lookup yields CDR1 SEHNR and CDR2 FQNEAQ (reference sequence). CDR3 amino acids: CASSWTHTDTQYF.

The V gene is TRBV2, the J gene TRBJ2-7; TCRdb's D call, TRBD1, is unchecked because there is no DNA. CDR1 and CDR2 from the germline V gene are SNHLY and FYNNEI. The CDR3 has 14 amino acids. CDR3 in amino acids: CASSRQGLLGEQYF.

J is TRBJ1-2 and V is TRBV6-5; the D call of TRBD1 rests on TCRdb alone, since no DNA is present to check it. Per the germline V gene, CDR1 is MNHEY and CDR2 is SVGAGI. The CDR3 covers 13 residues. The CDR3 loop is CARLNQGLGGYTF.

The V gene is TRBV6-5, the J gene TRBJ1-4. CDR1 is MNHEY and CDR2 is SVGAGI in the germline V gene. The CDR3 extends over 15 amino acids. This CDR3 is CASSYLPRKGEKLFF.

The rearrangement links TRBV6-5 to TRBJ1-2. This CDR3 is 15 amino acids long. The germline CDR1 and CDR2 sequences are MNHEY and SVGAGI. The CDR3 reads CASSYAQGGFYGYTF.

This chain links TRBV5-1 with TRBJ1-4. Per germline, CDR1 SGHRS and CDR2 YFSETQ. This CDR3 comprises 14 residues. The CDR3 protein is CASRWTSYNEKLFF.

The gene calls are TRBV5-1 and TRBJ2-7; TCRdb's D call of TRBD2 is untestable without DNA. CDR3 length: 15 amino acids. Germline assignment: CDR1 SGHRS and CDR2 YFSETQ. CDR3 protein: CASSLRLAGAYEQYF.

The V and J genes are TRBV7-9 and TRBJ1-6. The CDR3 covers 14 residues. Germline V gene lookup returns CDR1 SEHNR and CDR2 FQNEAQ (reference sequence). The CDR3: CASSLDGWGSPLHF.

V usage is TRBV24-1 and J usage is TRBJ2-3; TCRdb's D call, TRBD2, is unchecked because there is no DNA. Germline CDR1 and CDR2: KGHDR and SFDVKD. CDR3 length equals 16 residues. The CDR3 sequence: CATSDRPGLSSDTQYF.

The chain employs TRBV7-9 and TRBJ2-5; TCRdb returns TRBD2, unconfirmable since there is no DNA. CDR3 size: 14 residues. Germline values: CDR1 SEHNR, CDR2 FQNEAQ (reference sequence). The CDR3 is CASSVAVQQETQYF.

This chain's CDR3 is CSVAKVGVAEQFF. The rearrangement links TRBV29-1 to TRBJ2-1. This CDR3 contains 13 residues. Germline CDR1 and CDR2: SQVTM and ANQGSEA.

The chain links TRBV5-1 to TRBJ2-5; TCRdb calls TRBD1, which cannot be checked without DNA. The CDR3 is made up of 15 amino acids. Germline lookup yields CDR1 SGHRS and CDR2 YFSETQ. This chain's CDR3 is CASSLDGPRGETQYF.

This chain joins TRBV10-3 and TRBJ2-7; without DNA, the TCRdb call of TRBD1 cannot be checked. The CDR3 has 15 residues. Per germline, CDR1 ENHRY and CDR2 SYGVKD. CDR3 region: CAISRGGQGSYEQYF.